A selection of T cell receptor beta chains follows, all from one sample in a study of T-cell memory formation after mild COVID-19. TCRdb reprocessed the 5' RACE reads via MiXCR and lists one record per CDR3 protein. The data contain under 300,000 distinct CDR3 sequences, less than 20% of them singletons. The sample comprised PBMCs or a T cell subset sorted from them (not recorded which). The receptor set was obtained from a man aged 18 to 29 who had mild COVID-19 (a few samples of this study predate the infection). Cell type and time point are not known. The CDR3 runs from the conserved cysteine through the conserved F or W. The D gene is left open where the match is weak. Not every row has a clone size; where given, it reads once, few, many or a size class.

abundance	v_gene	d_gene	j_gene	CDR3aa
.	TRBV27	.	TRBJ2-7	CASSNSPGAYEQYF
few	TRBV7-8	.	TRBJ1-1	CASSLSSGAFF
.	TRBV12-3/TRBV12-4	TRBD1	TRBJ1-2	CASSFTGTGANTF
many	TRBV7-2	.	TRBJ1-1	CASSGRGGRAAFF
.	TRBV7-2	TRBD1	TRBJ2-2	CASSQGQGGLTGELFF
.	TRBV7-2	TRBD2	TRBJ2-7	CASSPSSGGGPYEQYF
.	TRBV7-3	.	TRBJ2-6	CASSRGLTLGANVLTF
.	TRBV9	TRBD1	TRBJ2-1	CASSTVTGINEQFF
few	TRBV4-1	TRBD2	TRBJ2-2	CASSQLAGGLSGELFF
few	TRBV7-2	TRBD2	TRBJ2-3	CASSLVTSSVDTQYF
.	TRBV3-1	.	TRBJ1-4	CASSPSRMRSTNEKLFF
few	TRBV7-9	.	TRBJ2-5	CASSEVPYGAWEETQYF
.	TRBV7-2	TRBD1	TRBJ2-1	CASSLAPTGVGGEQFF
.	TRBV20-1	TRBD1	TRBJ1-1	CSAPDQGQGGTEAFF
few	TRBV7-3	.	TRBJ2-5	CASSLTVEAETQYF
.	TRBV13	TRBD2	TRBJ2-3	CASSRRLAGGRTDTQYF
few	TRBV10-3	.	TRBJ2-5	CAIKEGSQETQYF
medium-sized	TRBV19	TRBD1	TRBJ1-2	CASSISSQGDYGYTF
.	TRBV10-1	.	TRBJ2-7	CASIGTREQYF
.	TRBV3-1	.	TRBJ1-5	CASSQGTAQPQHF
.	TRBV20-1	.	TRBJ2-3	CSARRDPSTDTQYF
few	TRBV6-2/TRBV6-3	.	TRBJ1-3	CASTSGWTGNTIYF
few	TRBV12-3/TRBV12-4	.	TRBJ1-1	CASSRVLAFF
few	TRBV7-2	.	TRBJ1-6	CASSFSNSPLHF
few	TRBV12-3/TRBV12-4	.	TRBJ1-3	CASSLGRSSGNTIYF
many	TRBV7-3	.	TRBJ1-1	CASSSGVNTEAFF
few	TRBV7-2	.	TRBJ1-2	CASSSPGVYYGYTF
many	TRBV6-5	TRBD1	TRBJ1-5	CASSRISGTGGDQPQHF
many	TRBV3-1	TRBD2	TRBJ2-6	CASSRKISGGFSGANVLTF
.	TRBV7-2	.	TRBJ2-2	CASSYGSGGAVGELFF
.	TRBV7-8	TRBD1	TRBJ2-3	CASSLDRGGDTQYF
.	TRBV28	TRBD1	TRBJ1-6	CASSILGTGGFSPLHF
many	TRBV5-1	TRBD1	TRBJ2-1	CASSLFAGGRNEQFF
.	TRBV6-1	TRBD1	TRBJ1-6	CASATDRAYNSPLHF
.	TRBV13	.	TRBJ1-1	CASLRGAVDTEAFF
.	TRBV6-5	.	TRBJ2-4	CASSYSRGYIQYF
.	TRBV5-6	TRBD1	TRBJ1-5	CASSKGQGFLQPQHF
many	TRBV12-3/TRBV12-4	.	TRBJ2-3	CASRLGGAAPARADTQYF
.	TRBV20-1	TRBD1	TRBJ1-5	CSATRQGLNQPQHF